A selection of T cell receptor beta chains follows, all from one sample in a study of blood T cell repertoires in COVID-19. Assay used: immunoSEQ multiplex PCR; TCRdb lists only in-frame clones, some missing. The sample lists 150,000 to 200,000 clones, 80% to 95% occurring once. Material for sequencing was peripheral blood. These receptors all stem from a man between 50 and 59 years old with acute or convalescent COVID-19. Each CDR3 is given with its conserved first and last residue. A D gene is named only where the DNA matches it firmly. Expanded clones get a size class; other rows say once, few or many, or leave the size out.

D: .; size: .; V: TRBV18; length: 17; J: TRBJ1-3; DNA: TGTGCCAGCTCACTCGTCGGATGGGCCAGCTCTGGAAACACCATATATTTT; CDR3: CASSLVGWASSGNTIYF
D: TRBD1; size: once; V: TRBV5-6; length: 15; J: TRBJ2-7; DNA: TGTGCCAGCAGCTCCCAGACAGGGGACAGCAACGAGCAGTACTTC; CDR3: CASSSQTGDSNEQYF
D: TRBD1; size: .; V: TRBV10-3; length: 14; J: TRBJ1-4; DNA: TGTGCCACTCATGGACAGGGCCCTAATGAAAAACTGTTTTTT; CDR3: CATHGQGPNEKLFF
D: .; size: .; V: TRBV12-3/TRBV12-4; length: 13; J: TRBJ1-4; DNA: TGTGCCAGTTCTCAGACTCCTGGGGAAAAACTGTTTTTT; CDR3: CASSQTPGEKLFF
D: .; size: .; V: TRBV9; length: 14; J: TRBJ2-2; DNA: TGTGCCAGCAGCGTAGACAGTTGGCCCGGGGAGCTGTTTTTT; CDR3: CASSVDSWPGELFF
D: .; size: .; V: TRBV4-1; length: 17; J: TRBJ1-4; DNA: TGCGCCAGCAGCCCCCCTCCGGACTCTGCAACTAATGAAAAACTGTTTTTT; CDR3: CASSPPPDSATNEKLFF
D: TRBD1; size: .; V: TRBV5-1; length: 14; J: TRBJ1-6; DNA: TGCGCCAGCAGCTTAATGGACAGGGGTTCACCCCTCCACTTT; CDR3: CASSLMDRGSPLHF
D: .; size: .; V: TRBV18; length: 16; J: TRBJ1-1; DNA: TGTGCCAGCTCACCACTGGGAAGGACAGACAACGGTGAAGCTTTCTTT; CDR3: CASSPLGRTDNGEAFF
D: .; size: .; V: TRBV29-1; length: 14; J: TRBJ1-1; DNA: TGCAGCGTTGATGTGGGCAGGGGTTCCACTGAAGCTTTCTTT; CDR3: CSVDVGRGSTEAFF
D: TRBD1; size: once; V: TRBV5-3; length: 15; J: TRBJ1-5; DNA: TGTGCCAGAAGACCGACAGGGAGGTTCAATCAGCCCCAGCATTTT; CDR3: CARRPTGRFNQPQHF
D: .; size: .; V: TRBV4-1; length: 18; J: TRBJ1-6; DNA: TGCGCCAGCAGCGTAAGGGGAGGGATAGTGGTAGGGGATTCACCCCTCCACTTT; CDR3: CASSVRGGIVVGDSPLHF
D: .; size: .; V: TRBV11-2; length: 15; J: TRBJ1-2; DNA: TGTGCCAGCAGCTCTTTGGGGCAGCCTAACTATGGCTACACCTTC; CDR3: CASSSLGQPNYGYTF
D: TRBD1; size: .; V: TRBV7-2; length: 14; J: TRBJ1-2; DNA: TGTGCCAGCAGCTTACCCTGGACAGGAGGAGGCTACACCTTC; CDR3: CASSLPWTGGGYTF
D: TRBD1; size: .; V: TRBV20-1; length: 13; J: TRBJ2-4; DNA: TGCAGTGCTAGTGGGACAGCGCAAAACATTCAGTACTTC; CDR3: CSASGTAQNIQYF
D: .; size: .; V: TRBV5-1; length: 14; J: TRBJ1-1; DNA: TGCGCCAGCAGCTTCAGGACAGCGAACACTGAAGCTTTCTTT; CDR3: CASSFRTANTEAFF
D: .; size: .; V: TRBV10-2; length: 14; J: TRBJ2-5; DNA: TGCGCCAGCAAAGGTGGGCTGGGCCAAGAGACCCAGTACTTC; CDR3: CASKGGLGQETQYF
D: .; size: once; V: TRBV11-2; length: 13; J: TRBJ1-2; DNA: TGTGCCAGCAGCTTAGAGGGGGCGGATGGCTACACCTTC; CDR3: CASSLEGADGYTF
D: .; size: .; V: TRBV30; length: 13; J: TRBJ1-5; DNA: TGTGCCTGGAGTGATGACACGAATCAGCCCCAGCATTTT; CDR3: CAWSDDTNQPQHF
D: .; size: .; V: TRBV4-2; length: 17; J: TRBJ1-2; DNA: TGTGCCAGCAGCCAAGAAGGAAAGGATAGGGGGTACTATGGCTACACCTTC; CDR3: CASSQEGKDRGYYGYTF
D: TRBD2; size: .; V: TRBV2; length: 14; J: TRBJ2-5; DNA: TGTGCCAGCAGTGAAGCGGGGGGGGAAAAGACCCAGTACTTC; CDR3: CASSEAGGEKTQYF
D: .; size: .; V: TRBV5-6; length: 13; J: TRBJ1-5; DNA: TGTGCCAGCAGCGTACGCAGGGCTCAGCCCCAGCATTTT; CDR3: CASSVRRAQPQHF
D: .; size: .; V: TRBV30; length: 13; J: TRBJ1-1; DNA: TGTGCCTGGAGTGTAGGCAGCGACACTGAAGCTTTCTTT; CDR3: CAWSVGSDTEAFF
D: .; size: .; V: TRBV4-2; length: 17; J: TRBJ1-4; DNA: TGTGCCAGCAGCCAAGACCCCCTCCGGGTAAGGAGTGAAAAACTGTTTTTT; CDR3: CASSQDPLRVRSEKLFF
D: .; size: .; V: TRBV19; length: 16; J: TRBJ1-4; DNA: TGTGCCAGTAGTTACCGAACCGGGACCGGAGGGGAAAAACTGTTTTTT; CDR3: CASSYRTGTGGEKLFF
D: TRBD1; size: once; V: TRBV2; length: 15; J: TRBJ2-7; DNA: TGTGCCAGCAGCGAAGGGGACAGGGCGGGATACGAGCAGTACTTC; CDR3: CASSEGDRAGYEQYF
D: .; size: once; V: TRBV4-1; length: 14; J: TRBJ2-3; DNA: TGCGCCAGCAGTCGAGGACACCTCACAGATACGCAGTATTTT; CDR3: CASSRGHLTDTQYF
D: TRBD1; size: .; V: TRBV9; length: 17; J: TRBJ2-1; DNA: TGTGCCAGCAGCTCCGGGACAGGCGCAATTGTTTACAATGAGCAGTTCTTC; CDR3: CASSSGTGAIVYNEQFF
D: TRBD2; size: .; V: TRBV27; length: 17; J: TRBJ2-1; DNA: TGTGCCAGCAGTTTATACCCCACGACTAGCGGGAGAAATGAGCAGTTCTTC; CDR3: CASSLYPTTSGRNEQFF
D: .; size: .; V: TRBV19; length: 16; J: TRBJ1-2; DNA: TGTGCCAGTAGTCCGCGTTCGAAGCCTCCTAACTATGGCTACACCTTC; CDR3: CASSPRSKPPNYGYTF
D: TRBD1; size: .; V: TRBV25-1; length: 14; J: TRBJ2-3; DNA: TGTGCCAGCAGTGAAGAGGGGATAGGACAGGTGGTGTATTTT; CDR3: CASSEEGIGQVVYF
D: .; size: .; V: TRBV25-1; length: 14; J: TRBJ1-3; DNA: TGTGCCAGCCAACGACCGGGTAATGGAAACACCATATATTTT; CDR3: CASQRPGNGNTIYF
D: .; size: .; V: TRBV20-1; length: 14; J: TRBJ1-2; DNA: TGCAGTGCTAGTGGGGGCAGCCAAAACTATGGCTACACCTTC; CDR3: CSASGGSQNYGYTF
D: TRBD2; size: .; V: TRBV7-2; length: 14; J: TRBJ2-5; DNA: TGTGCCAGCAGCAAGGGACTAGCCCCAGAGACCCAGTACTTC; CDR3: CASSKGLAPETQYF
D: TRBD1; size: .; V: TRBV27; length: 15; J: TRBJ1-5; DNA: TGTGCCAGCAGTCCCTTCGACAGGGGCCGGGGGCCCCAGCATTTT; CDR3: CASSPFDRGRGPQHF
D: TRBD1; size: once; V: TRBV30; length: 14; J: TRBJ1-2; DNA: TGTGCCTGGAGTTTTCGGCGGAGGGGGCCGGGGGACACCTTC; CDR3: CAWSFRRRGPGDTF
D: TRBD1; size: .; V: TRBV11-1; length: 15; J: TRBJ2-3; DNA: TGTGCCAGCAGCTTGGGACAGACTAGCACAGATACGCAGTATTTT; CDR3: CASSLGQTSTDTQYF
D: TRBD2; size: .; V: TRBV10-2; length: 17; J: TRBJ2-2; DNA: TGCGCCAGCAGTACGGGACTAGCGGGAGCAGGCACCGGGGAGCTGTTTTTT; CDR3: CASSTGLAGAGTGELFF
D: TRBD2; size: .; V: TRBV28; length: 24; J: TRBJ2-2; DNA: TGTGCCAGCAGTTTCCGAAACCTTAAGGGACTAGCGGGCAGAAACAGAACGAACACCGGGGAGCTGTTTTTT; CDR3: CASSFRNLKGLAGRNRTNTGELFF
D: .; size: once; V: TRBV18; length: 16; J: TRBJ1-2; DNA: TGTGCCAGCTCACCGAATAGTGTCCGAGCAACAGGTGGCTACACCTTC; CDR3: CASSPNSVRATGGYTF
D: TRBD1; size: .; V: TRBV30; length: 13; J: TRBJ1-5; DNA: TGTGCCTGGGGGACAGGGCGAAGTCAGCCCCAGCATTTT; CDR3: CAWGTGRSQPQHF
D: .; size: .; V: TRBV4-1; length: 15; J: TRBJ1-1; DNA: TGCGCCAGCAGCCAACGCACCGGAGGAGACACTGAAGCTTTCTTT; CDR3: CASSQRTGGDTEAFF
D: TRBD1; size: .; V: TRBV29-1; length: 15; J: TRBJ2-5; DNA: TGCAGCGTTGACTCCCGGGACAGGTCGAGGGAGACCCAGTACTTC; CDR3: CSVDSRDRSRETQYF
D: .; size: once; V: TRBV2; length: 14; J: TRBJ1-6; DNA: TGTGCCAGCAGTGAAAACTGGAGGAATTCACCCCTCCACTTT; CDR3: CASSENWRNSPLHF
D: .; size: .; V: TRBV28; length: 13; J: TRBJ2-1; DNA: TGTGCCAGCAGTTTGTCCAGCGGTAGTGAGCAGTTCTTC; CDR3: CASSLSSGSEQFF
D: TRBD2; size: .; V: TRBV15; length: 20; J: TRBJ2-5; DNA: TGTGCCACCAGCAGAGATACGGATCGGAGCGGGAGGTTTTTGGAAGAGACCCAGTACTTC; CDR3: CATSRDTDRSGRFLEETQYF
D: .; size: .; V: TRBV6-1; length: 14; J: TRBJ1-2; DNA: TGTGCCAGCAGTGAAGTTGGGGGCCGGGATGGCTACACCTTC; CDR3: CASSEVGGRDGYTF
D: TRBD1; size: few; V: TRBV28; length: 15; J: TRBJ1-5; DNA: TGTGCCAGCAGTCGACACGGACAGGGAGACGTGTCCCAGCATTTT; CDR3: CASSRHGQGDVSQHF
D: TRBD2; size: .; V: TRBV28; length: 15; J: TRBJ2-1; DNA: TGTGCCAGCAATACTCTCGGACTAGGGAACAATGAGCAGTTCTTC; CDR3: CASNTLGLGNNEQFF
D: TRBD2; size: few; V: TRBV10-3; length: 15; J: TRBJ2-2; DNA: TGTGCCATCAGGGGAGCGGGAGGGAGAACCGGGGAGCTGTTTTTT; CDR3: CAIRGAGGRTGELFF
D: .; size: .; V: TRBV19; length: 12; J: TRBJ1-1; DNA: TGTGCCAGTAGACTGGGGGCCACTGAAGCTTTCTTT; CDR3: CASRLGATEAFF
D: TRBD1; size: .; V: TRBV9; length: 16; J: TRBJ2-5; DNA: TGTGCCAGCAGCGTAGCTGGGACAGGGGGCCTGGAGACCCAGTACTTC; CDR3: CASSVAGTGGLETQYF
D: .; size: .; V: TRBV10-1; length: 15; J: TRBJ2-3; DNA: TGCGCCAGCACCAAAGGACTGGGACTCACAGATACGCAGTATTTT; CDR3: CASTKGLGLTDTQYF
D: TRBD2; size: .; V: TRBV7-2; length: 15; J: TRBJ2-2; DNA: TGTGCCAGCAGCTTGCTAGCGGGAGGGACCGGGGAGCTGTTTTTT; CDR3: CASSLLAGGTGELFF
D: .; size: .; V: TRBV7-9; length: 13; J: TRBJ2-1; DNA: TGTGCCAGCAGCTTAGTACTTGTCACTGAGCAGTTCTTC; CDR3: CASSLVLVTEQFF
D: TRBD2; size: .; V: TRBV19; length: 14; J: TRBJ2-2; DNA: TGTGCGAGTTGTTTTAGCGGGCACACCGGGGAGCTGTTTTTT; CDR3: CASCFSGHTGELFF
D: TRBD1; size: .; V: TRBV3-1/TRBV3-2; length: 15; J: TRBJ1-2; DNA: TGTGCCAGCAGCCAAGATGGACAGGGAAACTATGGCTACACCTTC; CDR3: CASSQDGQGNYGYTF
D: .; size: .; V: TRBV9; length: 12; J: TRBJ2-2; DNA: TGTGCCAGCGGGACTCAGACCGGGGAGCTGTTTTTT; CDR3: CASGTQTGELFF
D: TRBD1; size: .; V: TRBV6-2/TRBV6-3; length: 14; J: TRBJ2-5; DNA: TGTGCCAGCAGTTTAAGGGGGCTCGGAGAGACCCAGTACTTC; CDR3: CASSLRGLGETQYF
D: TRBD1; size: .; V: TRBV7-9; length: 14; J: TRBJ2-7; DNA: TGTGCCAGCAGCCACCGGGACAGGGTCGACGAGCAGTACTTC; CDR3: CASSHRDRVDEQYF
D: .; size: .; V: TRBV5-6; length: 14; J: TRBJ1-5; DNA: TGTGCCAGCAGCTTGGGCAGGGGCAATCAGCCCCAGCATTTT; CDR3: CASSLGRGNQPQHF